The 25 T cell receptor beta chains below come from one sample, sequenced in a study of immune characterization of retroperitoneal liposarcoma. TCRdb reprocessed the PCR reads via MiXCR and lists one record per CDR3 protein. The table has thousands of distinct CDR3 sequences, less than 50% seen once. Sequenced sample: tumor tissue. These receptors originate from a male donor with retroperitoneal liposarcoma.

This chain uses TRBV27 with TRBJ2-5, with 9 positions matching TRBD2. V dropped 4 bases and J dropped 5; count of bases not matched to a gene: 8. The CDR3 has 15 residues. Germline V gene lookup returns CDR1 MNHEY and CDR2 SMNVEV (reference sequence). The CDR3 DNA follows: TGTGCCAGCAGTTCGGGGGCGGGAGGGCATGAGACCCAGTACTTC. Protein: CASSSGAGGHETQYF.

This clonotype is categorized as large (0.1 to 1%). The CDR3 protein is CASSAVPSSGEKLFF. CDR3 nucleotides: TGTGCCAGCAGTGCTGTTCCCTCCTCTGGTGAAAAACTGTTTTTT. This chain connects TRBV6-1 to TRBJ1-4; no firm D call. The CDR3 contains 15 residues. The germline gives CDR1 MNHNS, CDR2 SASEGT. The V gene lost 4 bases and the J gene lost 7 bases, with 16 bases spanning the gap.

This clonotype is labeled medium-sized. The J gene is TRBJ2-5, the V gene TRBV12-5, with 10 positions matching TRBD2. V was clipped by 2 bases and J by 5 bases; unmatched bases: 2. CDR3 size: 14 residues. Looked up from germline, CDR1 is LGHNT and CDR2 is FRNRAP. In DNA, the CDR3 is TGTGCTAGTGGTTTGAATAGCGGGAGGGAGACCCAGTACTTC. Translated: CASGLNSGRETQYF.

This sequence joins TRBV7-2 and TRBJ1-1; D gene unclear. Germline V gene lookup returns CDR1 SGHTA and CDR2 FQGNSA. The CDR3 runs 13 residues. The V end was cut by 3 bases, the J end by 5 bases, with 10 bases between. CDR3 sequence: CASSLEGRTEAFF. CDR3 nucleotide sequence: TGTGCCAGCAGCTTGGAGGGTCGAACTGAAGCTTTCTTT.

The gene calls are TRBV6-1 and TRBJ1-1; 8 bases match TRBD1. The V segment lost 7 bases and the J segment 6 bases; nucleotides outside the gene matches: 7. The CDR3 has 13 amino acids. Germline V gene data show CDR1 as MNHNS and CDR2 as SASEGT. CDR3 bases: TGTGCCAGCACCCTACAGGGGGGGGCTGAAGCTTTCTTT. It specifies CASTLQGGAEAFF.

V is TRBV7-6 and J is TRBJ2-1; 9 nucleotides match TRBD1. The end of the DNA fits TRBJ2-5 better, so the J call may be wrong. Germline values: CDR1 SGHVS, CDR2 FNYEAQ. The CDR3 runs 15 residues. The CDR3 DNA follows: TGTGCCAGCAGCCCGGACAGGGGTATGGGGGAGACCCAGTACTTC. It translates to CASSPDRGMGETQYF.

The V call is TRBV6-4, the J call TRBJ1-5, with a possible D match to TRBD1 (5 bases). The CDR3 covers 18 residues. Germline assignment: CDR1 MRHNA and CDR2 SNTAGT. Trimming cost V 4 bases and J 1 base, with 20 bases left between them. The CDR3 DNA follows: TGTGCCAGCAGTGGCCCTTCATGGGGGGAGAAAAGCAATCAGCCCCAGCATTTT. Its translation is CASSGPSWGEKSNQPQHF.

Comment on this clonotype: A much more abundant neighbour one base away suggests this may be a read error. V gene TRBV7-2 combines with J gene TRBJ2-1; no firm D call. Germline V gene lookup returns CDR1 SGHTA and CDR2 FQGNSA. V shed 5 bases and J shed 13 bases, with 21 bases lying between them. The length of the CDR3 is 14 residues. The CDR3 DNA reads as TGTGCCAGCAGCAGTTCTAATTCCAAAAACATTCAGTTCTTC. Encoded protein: CASSSSNSKNIQFF.

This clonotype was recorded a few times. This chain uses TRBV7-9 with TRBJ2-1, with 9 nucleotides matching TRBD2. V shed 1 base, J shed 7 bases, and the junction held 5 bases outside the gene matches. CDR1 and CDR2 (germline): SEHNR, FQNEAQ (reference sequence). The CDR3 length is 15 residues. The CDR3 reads CASSLVWREGNEQFF. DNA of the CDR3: TGTGCCAGCAGCTTAGTATGGCGGGAGGGGAATGAGCAGTTCTTC.

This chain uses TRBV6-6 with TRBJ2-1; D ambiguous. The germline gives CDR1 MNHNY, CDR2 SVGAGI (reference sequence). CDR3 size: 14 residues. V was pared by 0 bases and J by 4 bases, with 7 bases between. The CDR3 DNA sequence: TGTGCCAGCAGTTACTCGTCTAGATACAATGAGCAGTTCTTC. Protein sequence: CASSYSSRYNEQFF.

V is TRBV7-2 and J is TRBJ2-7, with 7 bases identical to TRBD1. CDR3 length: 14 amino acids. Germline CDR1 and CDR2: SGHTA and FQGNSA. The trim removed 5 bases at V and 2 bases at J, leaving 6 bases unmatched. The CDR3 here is CASSRRQGPYEQYF. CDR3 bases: TGTGCCAGCAGCCGCAGACAGGGCCCCTACGAGCAGTACTTC.

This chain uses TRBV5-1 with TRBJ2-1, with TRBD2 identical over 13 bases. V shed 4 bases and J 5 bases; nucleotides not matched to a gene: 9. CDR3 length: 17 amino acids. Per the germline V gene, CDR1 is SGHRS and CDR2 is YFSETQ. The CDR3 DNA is TGCGCCAGCAGCCCTGGGGGCGGGACTAGCGGGAACAATGAGCAGTTCTTC. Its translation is CASSPGGGTSGNNEQFF.

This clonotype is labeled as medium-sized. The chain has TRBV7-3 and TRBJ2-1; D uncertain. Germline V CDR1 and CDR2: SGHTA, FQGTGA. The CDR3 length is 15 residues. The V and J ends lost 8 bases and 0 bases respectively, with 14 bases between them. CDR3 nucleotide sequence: TGTGCCAGCCGCCCAAGTCCCGACTCCTACAATGAGCAGTTCTTC. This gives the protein CASRPSPDSYNEQFF. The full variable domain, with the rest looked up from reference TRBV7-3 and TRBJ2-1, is GAGVSQTPSNKVTEKGKYVELRCDPISGHTALYWYRQSLGQGPEFLIYFQGTGAADDSGLPNDRFFAVRPEGSVSTLKIQRTERGDSAVYLCASRPSPDSYNEQFFGPGTRLTVL.

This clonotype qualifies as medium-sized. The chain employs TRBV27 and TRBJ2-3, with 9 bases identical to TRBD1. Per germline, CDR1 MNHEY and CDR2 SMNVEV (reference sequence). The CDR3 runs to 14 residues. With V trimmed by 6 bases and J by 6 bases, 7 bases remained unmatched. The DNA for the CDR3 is TGTGCCAGCAGGGGACAGGGACAAGGGGATACGCAGTATTTT. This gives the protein CASRGQGQGDTQYF.

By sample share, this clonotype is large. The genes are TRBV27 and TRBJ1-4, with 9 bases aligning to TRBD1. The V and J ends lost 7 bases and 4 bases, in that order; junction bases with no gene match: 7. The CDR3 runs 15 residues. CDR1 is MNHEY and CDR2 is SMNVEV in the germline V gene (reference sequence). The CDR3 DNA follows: TGTGCCAGCAAGGTCCGGGACAGGGTTAATGAAAAACTGTTTTTT. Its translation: CASKVRDRVNEKLFF.

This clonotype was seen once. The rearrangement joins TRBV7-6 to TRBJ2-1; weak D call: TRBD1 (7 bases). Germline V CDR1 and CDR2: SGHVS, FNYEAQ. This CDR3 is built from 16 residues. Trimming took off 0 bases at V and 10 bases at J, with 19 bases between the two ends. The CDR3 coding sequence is TGTGCCAGCAGCTTAGCGGCGGGACAGCTCTCCTACGAGCAGTTCTTC. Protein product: CASSLAAGQLSYEQFF.

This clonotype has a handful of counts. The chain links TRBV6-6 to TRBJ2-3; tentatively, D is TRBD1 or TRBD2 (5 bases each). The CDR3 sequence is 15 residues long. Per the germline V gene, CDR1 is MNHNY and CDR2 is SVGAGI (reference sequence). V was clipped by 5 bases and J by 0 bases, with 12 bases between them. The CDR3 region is CASSPQGTSTDTQYF. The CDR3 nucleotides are TGTGCCAGCAGTCCTCAAGGGACGAGCACAGATACGCAGTATTTT.

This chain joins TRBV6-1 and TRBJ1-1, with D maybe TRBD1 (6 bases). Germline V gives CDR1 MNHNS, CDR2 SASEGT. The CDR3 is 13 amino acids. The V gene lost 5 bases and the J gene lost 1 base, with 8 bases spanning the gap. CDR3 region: CASSRQENTEAFF. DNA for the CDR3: TGTGCCAGCAGTAGACAGGAGAACACTGAAGCTTTCTTT.

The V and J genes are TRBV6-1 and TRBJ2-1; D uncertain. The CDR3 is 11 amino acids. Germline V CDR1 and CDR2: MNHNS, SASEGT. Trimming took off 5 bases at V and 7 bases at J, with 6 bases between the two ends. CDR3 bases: TGTGCCAGCAGTTATGGGAATGAGCAGTTCTTC. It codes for CASSYGNEQFF.

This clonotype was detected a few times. The CDR3 DNA is TGTGCCAGCACCCCCTTGGGCACAGATACGCAGTATTTT. It specifies CASTPLGTDTQYF. This rearrangement joins TRBV6-5 to TRBJ2-3, with unresolved D. This CDR3 contains 13 residues. CDR1 is MNHEY, CDR2 SVGAGI, per germline. The V end was cut by 7 bases, the J end by 1 base, with 9 bases between.

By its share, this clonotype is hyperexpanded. The CDR3 loop reads CASSGELAKNIQYF. The CDR3 DNA reads as TGTGCCAGCAGTGGCGAGTTAGCCAAAAACATTCAGTACTTC. J is TRBJ2-4 and V is TRBV6-1; no reliable D call. The CDR3 has 14 amino acids. CDR1 MNHNS and CDR2 SASEGT come from the germline V gene. With 4 bases removed from V and 0 bases from J, the gap between germline ends came to 7 bases.

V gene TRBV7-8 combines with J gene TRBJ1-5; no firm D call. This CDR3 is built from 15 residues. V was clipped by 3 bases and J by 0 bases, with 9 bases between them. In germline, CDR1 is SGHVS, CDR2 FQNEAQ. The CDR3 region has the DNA TGTGCCAGCAGCTTCAGCCAGGATAGCAATCAGCCCCAGCATTTT. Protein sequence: CASSFSQDSNQPQHF.

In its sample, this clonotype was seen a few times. CDR3 sequence: CASSEQGLNTGELFF. The CDR3 nucleotides are TGTGCCAGCAGTGAACAGGGGCTAAACACCGGGGAGCTGTTTTTT. V is TRBV6-1 and J is TRBJ2-2; tentative D call: TRBD1 (6 bases). The CDR3 has 15 residues. Germline CDR1 reads MNHNS; CDR2 reads SASEGT. V was shortened by 2 bases and J by 2 bases, with 9 bases between the two germline ends.

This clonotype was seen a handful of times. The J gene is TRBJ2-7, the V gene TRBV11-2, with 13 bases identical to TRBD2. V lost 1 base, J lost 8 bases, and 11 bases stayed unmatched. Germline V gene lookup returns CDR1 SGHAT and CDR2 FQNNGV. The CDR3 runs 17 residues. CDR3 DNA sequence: TGTGCCAGCAGCTTAGTACCTCCGGGACTAGCGGGGACGAAGCAGTACTTC. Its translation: CASSLVPPGLAGTKQYF. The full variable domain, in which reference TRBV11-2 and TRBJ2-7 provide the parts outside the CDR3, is EAGVAQSPRYKIIEKRQSVAFWCNPISGHATLYWYQQILGQGPKLLIQFQNNGVVDDSQLPKDRFSAERLKGVDSTLKIQPAKLEDSAVYLCASSLVPPGLAGTKQYFGPGTRLTVT.

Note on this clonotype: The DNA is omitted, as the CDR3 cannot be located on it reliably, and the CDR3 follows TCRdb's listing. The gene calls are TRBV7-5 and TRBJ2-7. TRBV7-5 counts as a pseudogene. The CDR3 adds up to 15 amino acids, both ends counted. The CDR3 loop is CISVSEASVSYEQYF.